The 18 T cell receptor beta chains listed next were all sequenced from one sample in a study of blood T cell repertoires in COVID-19 (TCRdb year 2020). The receptor library was made with the immunoSEQ multiplex PCR assay. Sourced from immuneACCESS, this table was stored by TCRdb with only in-frame sequences that have V and J called. A share of the clones is absent; for the studies checked, an unresolved V gene accounts for under half, and the remainder has no known explanation. The table for this sample lists fewer than 350,000 clones; around four fifths of them were counted only once. The ten largest clones take up 4.1% of the sample. The sequenced material came from peripheral blood. The receptors derive from a woman aged 45 to 65 with active or convalescent COVID-19.

V and J are TRBV25-1 and TRBJ2-7; TRBD2 might be the D (6 bases). Germline V lookup: CDR1 MGHDK, CDR2 SYGVNS. The CDR3 contains 15 residues. V dropped 4 bases and J dropped 5 bases, with 18 bases sitting between them. This chain's CDR3 is CASSAAGDFMNEQYF. The CDR3, as DNA: TGTGCCAGCAGTGCCGCCGGGGACTTCATGAACGAGCAGTACTTC.

This chain connects TRBV29-1 to TRBJ1-2, with D possibly TRBD1 on 5 matching bases. This CDR3 region has 13 residues. The V end was cut by 0 bases, the J end by 8 bases, with 13 bases between. Germline CDR1 SQVTM, CDR2 ANQGSEA. Here the CDR3 reads CSVEDSGGGGYTF. The DNA for the CDR3 is TGCAGCGTTGAAGATTCCGGGGGAGGGGGCTACACCTTC.

This sequence joins TRBV2 and TRBJ1-1; no clear D gene. This CDR3 is built from 14 residues. Germline CDR1 SNHLY, CDR2 FYNNEI. Trimming took off 2 bases at V and 0 bases at J, with 7 bases between the two ends. The CDR3 reads CASSEPRLNTEAFF. CDR3 coding DNA: TGTGCCAGCAGTGAACCCAGATTGAACACTGAAGCTTTCTTT.

The chain employs TRBV7-8 and TRBJ1-6; TRBD1 matches at 7 bases. With 5 bases clipped from V and 7 bases from J, the junction kept 11 bases outside the gene matches. The CDR3 sequence is 16 residues long. Germline lookup yields CDR1 SGHVS and CDR2 FQNEAQ. This CDR3 is CASSPGGAGQNSPLHF. CDR3 in DNA: TGTGCCAGCAGCCCCGGGGGGGCGGGACAGAATTCACCCCTCCACTTT. Based on the CDR3 plus reference TRBV7-8 and TRBJ1-6, the full variable domain is GAGVSQSPRYKVAKRGQDVALRCDPISGHVSLFWYQQALGQGPEFLTYFQNEAQLDKSGLPSDRFFAERPEGSVSTLKIQRTQQEDSAVYLCASSPGGAGQNSPLHFGNGTRLTVT.

The chain combines TRBV5-6 with TRBJ2-2, with 7 bases identical to TRBD1. With 2 bases clipped from V and 0 bases from J, the junction kept 10 bases outside the gene matches. The germline CDR1 and CDR2 sequences are SGHDT and YYEEEE. The CDR3 contains 18 residues. Written as DNA, the CDR3 is TGTGCCAGCAGCTTTGGCCCCCTGACAGGGTCGAACACCGGGGAGCTGTTTTTT. This sequence encodes CASSFGPLTGSNTGELFF.

The chain combines TRBV6-5 with TRBJ2-1, with a weak D call TRBD2 (6 bases). The germline gives CDR1 MNHEY, CDR2 SVGAGI. The CDR3 is made up of 15 amino acids. Trimming took 2 bases from V and 0 from J, leaving 8 bases between them. Written as DNA, the CDR3 is TGTGCCAGCAGTTACGTCGGGAGCTCCTACAATGAGCAGTTCTTC. Translating it yields CASSYVGSSYNEQFF.

The chain has TRBV6-5 and TRBJ2-3, with D possibly TRBD2 on 5 matching bases. Germline CDR1 reads MNHEY; CDR2 reads SVGAGI. This CDR3 spans 13 amino acids. Trimming left V 7 bases short and J 6 bases short, with 14 bases between. In nucleotides, the CDR3 is TGTGCCAGCACCGGGGTCTTTAGGGATACGCAGTATTTT. This sequence encodes CASTGVFRDTQYF.

This chain links TRBV29-1 with TRBJ1-4; tentative D call: TRBD1 (5 bases). This CDR3 region has 15 residues. V lost 1 base and J 4 bases, leaving 13 bases between the germline ends. Per germline, CDR1 SQVTM and CDR2 ANQGSEA. This chain's CDR3 is CSVEALDTVNEKLFF. The CDR3 nucleotides read TGCAGCGTTGAAGCCTTGGACACCGTTAATGAAAAACTGTTTTTT.

In its sample, this clone was seen once. The V gene is TRBV5-1, the J gene TRBJ2-7; tentatively, D is TRBD2 (6 bases). V was pared by 6 bases and J by 2 bases, with 15 bases between. This CDR3 has 14 amino acids. The germline gives CDR1 SGHRS, CDR2 YFSETQ. The DNA of the CDR3 is TGCGCCAGCACTAGGGGTAGCGGTACCTACGAGCAGTACTTC. It codes for CASTRGSGTYEQYF.

The rearrangement joins TRBV19 to TRBJ2-3; weak D call: TRBD1 (6 bases). The V end lost 4 bases, the J end lost 5 bases, and 13 bases lay between the germline ends. This CDR3 has 14 amino acids. The germline CDR1 and CDR2 sequences are LNHDA and SQIVND (reference sequence). The CDR3 coding sequence is TGTGCCAGTAGTACCGGGACACCCCAAGATACGCAGTATTTT. It translates to CASSTGTPQDTQYF.

CDR3 nucleotides: TGTGCCAGCAGTACTAGCGGGAGAGATGAGCAGTTCTTC. This codes for CASSTSGRDEQFF. The rearrangement joins TRBV28 to TRBJ2-1, with 11 bases aligning to TRBD2. Per germline, CDR1 MDHEN and CDR2 SYDVKM. This CDR3 is built from 13 residues. The V gene end was trimmed by 5 bases and the J gene end by 8 bases; junction bases not matched to a gene: 2.

The rearrangement joins TRBV6-5 to TRBJ1-1; D is possibly TRBD1 (5 bases). V was pared by 2 bases and J by 5 bases, with 18 bases between. The germline gives CDR1 MNHEY, CDR2 SVGAGI. The CDR3 length is 16 residues. The CDR3 sequence is CASSYVVGQGGTEAFF. The DNA of the CDR3 is TGTGCCAGCAGTTACGTCGTGGGGCAGGGCGGAACTGAAGCTTTCTTT.

V and J are TRBV2 and TRBJ1-4, with 9 bases aligning to TRBD1. CDR3 length: 16 amino acids. CDR1 and CDR2 (germline): SNHLY, FYNNEI. J was trimmed by 6 bases and V by 6 bases; bases with no gene match: 11. The CDR3 DNA reads TGTGCCAGCAGCACAGGGGGCGCGGGTCGGGATGAAAAACTGTTTTTT. Residues: CASSTGGAGRDEKLFF.

The sample holds a few counts of this clone. Here the CDR3 reads CSVGTGSYGGYTF. The CDR3 DNA is TGCAGCGTTGGGACAGGGAGTTATGGTGGCTACACCTTC. The chain has TRBV29-1 and TRBJ1-2; TRBD1 matches at 8 bases. Germline trimming cut 4 bases from V and 7 bases from J; bases unmatched to any gene: 8. Germline CDR1 is SQVTM and CDR2 is ANQGSEA. The CDR3 spans 13 residues.

This clone has a handful of counts. This chain links TRBV3-1 (or the pseudogene TRBV3-2) with TRBJ2-3, with TRBD2 identical over 8 bases. This CDR3 region has 12 residues. V gave up 4 bases and J gave up 10 bases; unmatched junction bases: 4. Germline loops: CDR1 LGHDT, CDR2 YNNKEL (reference sequence). CDR3 nucleotides: TGTGCCAGCAGCCGGGGACTAGGCCCGCAGTATTTT. Translating gives CASSRGLGPQYF.

The gene calls are TRBV7-3 and TRBJ2-7; D gene uncertain. Looked up from germline, CDR1 is SGHTA and CDR2 is FQGTGA. V shed 5 bases and J shed 3 bases, with 11 bases lying between them. The CDR3 has 13 amino acids. The CDR3 DNA is TGTGCCAGCAGCCCCATCGGCGGCTACGAGCAGTACTTC. Amino acids: CASSPIGGYEQYF.

J is TRBJ2-7 and V is TRBV7-9; TRBD2 agrees at 12 bases. CDR3 length: 16 amino acids. Germline V CDR1 and CDR2: SEHNR, FQNEAQ (reference sequence). V trimming: 4 bases; J trimming: 2 bases; junction bases outside the gene matches: 6. The CDR3 sequence: CASSSLLAGGTYEQYF. The CDR3 DNA follows: TGTGCCAGCAGCTCCCTACTAGCGGGAGGCACCTACGAGCAGTACTTC.

The chain combines TRBV7-8 with TRBJ2-7; TRBD1 matches 10 bases. Germline CDR1 and CDR2: SGHVS and FQNEAQ. The V segment lost 3 bases and the J segment 4 bases; nucleotides outside the gene matches: 3. CDR3 length: 14 residues. The CDR3 coding sequence is TGTGCCAGCAGCTTGTGGACAGGGGGGTACGAGCAGTACTTC. This sequence encodes CASSLWTGGYEQYF.